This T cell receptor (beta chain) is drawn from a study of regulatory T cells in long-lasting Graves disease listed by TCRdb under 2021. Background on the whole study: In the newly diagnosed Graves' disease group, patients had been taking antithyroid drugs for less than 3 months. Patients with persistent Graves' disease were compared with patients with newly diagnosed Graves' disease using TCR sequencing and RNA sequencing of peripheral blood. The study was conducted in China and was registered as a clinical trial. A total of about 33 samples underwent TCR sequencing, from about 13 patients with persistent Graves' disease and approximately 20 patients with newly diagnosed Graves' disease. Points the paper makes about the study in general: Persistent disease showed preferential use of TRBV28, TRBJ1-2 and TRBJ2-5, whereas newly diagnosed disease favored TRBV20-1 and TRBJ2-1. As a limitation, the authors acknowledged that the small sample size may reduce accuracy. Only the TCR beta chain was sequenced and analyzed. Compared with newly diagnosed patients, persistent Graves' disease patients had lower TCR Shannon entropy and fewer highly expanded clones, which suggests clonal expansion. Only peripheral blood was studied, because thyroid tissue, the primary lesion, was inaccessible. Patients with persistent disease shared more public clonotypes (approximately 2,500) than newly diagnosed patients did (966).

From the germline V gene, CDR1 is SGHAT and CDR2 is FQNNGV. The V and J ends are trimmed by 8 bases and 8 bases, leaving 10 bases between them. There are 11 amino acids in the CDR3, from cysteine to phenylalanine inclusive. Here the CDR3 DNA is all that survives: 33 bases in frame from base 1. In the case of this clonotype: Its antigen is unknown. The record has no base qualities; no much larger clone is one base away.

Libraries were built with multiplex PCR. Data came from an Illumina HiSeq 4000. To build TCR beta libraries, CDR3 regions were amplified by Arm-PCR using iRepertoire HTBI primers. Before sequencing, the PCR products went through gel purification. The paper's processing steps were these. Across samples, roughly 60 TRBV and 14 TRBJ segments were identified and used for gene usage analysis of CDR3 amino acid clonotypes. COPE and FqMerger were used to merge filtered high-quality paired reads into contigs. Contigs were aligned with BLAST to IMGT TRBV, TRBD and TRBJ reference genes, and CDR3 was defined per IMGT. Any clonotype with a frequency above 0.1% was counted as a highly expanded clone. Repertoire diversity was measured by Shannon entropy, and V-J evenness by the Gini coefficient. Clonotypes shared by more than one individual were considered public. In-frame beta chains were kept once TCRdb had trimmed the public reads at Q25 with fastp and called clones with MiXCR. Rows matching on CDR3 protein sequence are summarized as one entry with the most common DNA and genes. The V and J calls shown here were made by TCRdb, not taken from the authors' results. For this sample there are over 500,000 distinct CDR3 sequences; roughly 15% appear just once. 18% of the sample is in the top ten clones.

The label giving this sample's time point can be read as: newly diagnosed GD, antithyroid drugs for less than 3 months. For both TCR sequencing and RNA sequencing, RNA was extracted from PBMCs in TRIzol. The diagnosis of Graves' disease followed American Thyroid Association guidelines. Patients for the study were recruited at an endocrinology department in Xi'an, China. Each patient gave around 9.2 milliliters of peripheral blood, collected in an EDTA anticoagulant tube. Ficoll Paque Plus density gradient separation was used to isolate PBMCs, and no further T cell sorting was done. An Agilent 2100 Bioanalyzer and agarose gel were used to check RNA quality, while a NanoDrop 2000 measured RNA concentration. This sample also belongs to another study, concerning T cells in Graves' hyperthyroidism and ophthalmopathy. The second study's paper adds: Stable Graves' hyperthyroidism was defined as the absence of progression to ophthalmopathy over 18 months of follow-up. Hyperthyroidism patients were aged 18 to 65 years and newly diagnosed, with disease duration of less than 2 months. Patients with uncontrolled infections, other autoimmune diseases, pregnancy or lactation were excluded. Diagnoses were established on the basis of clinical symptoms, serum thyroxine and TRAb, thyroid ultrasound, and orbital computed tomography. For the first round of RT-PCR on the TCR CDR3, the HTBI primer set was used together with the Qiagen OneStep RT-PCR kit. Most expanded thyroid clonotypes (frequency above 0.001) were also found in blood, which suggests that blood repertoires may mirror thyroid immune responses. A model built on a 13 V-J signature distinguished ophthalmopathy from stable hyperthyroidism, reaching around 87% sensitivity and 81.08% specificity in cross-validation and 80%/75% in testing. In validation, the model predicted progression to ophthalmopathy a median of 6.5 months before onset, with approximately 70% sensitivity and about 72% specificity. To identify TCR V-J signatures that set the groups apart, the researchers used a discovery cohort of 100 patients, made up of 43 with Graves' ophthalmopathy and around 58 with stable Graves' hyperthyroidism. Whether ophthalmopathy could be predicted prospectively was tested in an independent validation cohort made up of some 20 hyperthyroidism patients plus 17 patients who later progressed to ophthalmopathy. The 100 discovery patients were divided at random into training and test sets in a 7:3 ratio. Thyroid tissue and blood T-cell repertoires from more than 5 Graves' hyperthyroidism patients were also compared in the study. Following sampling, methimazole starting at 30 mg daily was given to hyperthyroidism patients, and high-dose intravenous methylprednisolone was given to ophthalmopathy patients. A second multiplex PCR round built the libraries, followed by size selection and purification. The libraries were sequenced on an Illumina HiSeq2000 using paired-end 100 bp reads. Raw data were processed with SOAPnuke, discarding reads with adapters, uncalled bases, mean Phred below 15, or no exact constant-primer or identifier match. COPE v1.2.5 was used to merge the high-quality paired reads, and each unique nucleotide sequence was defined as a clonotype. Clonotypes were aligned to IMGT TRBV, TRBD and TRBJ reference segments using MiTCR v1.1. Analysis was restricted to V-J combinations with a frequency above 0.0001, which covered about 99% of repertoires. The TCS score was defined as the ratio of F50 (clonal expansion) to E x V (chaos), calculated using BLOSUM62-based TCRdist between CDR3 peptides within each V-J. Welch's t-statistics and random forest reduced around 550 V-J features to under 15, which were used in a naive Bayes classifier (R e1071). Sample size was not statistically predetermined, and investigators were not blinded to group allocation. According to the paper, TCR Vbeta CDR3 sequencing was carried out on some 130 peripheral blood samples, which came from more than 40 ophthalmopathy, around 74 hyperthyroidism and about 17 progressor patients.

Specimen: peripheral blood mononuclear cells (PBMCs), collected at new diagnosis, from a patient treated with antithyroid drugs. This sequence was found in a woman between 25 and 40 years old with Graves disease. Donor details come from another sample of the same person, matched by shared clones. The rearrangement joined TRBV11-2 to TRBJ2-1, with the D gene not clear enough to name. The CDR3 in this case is CASQTFDEQFF. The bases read TGTGCCAGCCAGACCTTTGATGAGCAGTTCTTC.